The rows below give T cell receptor beta chains drawn from one sample of a study of T cells in localized non-small cell lung cancer. Profiling relied on immunoSEQ multiplex PCR, and the TCRdb table lists in-frame clones only, not all of them. The sample consists of 25,000 to 35,000 clones, 80% of them appearing once. The input for sequencing was peripheral blood, taken before any cancer treatment. These receptors were taken from a male donor at least 60 years old with stage III squamous cell lung carcinoma. Both conserved end residues are part of each CDR3. D genes are given only for firm matches. Size tells how often a clone was seen (once, few, many) or the class of an expanded clone, and some rows leave it out.

CASSSSGVIATHQETQYF	TGTGCCAGCAGTTCCTCCGGGGTGATAGCGACCCACCAAGAGACCCAGTACTTC	NA	NA	TRBV27	TRBJ2-5
CASAGTFNEQFF	TGTGCCAGTGCCGGGACTTTCAATGAGCAGTTCTTC	NA	NA	TRBV19	TRBJ2-1
CASSLWDRGIYGYTF	TGTGCCAGCAGCCTATGGGACAGGGGGATTTATGGCTACACCTTC	TRBD1	NA	TRBV5-6	TRBJ1-2
CASSQAGKGLADNEQFF	TGTGCCAGCAGCCAAGCGGGAAAGGGACTAGCGGACAATGAGCAGTTCTTC	TRBD2	NA	TRBV14	TRBJ2-1
CASSFDPNTEAFF	TGCGCCAGCAGCTTCGACCCGAACACTGAAGCTTTCTTT	NA	NA	TRBV5-1	TRBJ1-1
CASGMKASGSIEQFF	TGTGCCAGTGGAATGAAGGCTAGCGGGAGTATTGAGCAGTTCTTC	TRBD2	NA	TRBV11-2	TRBJ2-1
CASSSGQTGELFF	TGTGCCAGCAGCTCCGGACAGACCGGGGAGCTGTTTTTT	NA	NA	TRBV5-4	TRBJ2-2
CASSVRRDRANTNTGELFF	TGTGCCAGCAGCGTACGAAGGGACAGGGCTAATACGAACACCGGGGAGCTGTTTTTT	TRBD1	NA	TRBV9	TRBJ2-2
CASSRTAGGKLFF	TGTGCCAGCAGCCGGACAGCGGGGGGAAAACTGTTTTTT	NA	once	TRBV11-1	TRBJ1-4
CASSLLPMNTEAFF	TGTGCCAGCAGCCTACTCCCAATGAACACTGAAGCTTTCTTT	NA	NA	TRBV28	TRBJ1-1
CASSFLVGGTDTQYF	TGTGCCAGCAGTTTCTTAGTAGGGGGCACAGATACGCAGTATTTT	NA	NA	TRBV27	TRBJ2-3
CASSVGGLAGGPRTGELFF	TGTGCCAGCAGCGTAGGGGGACTAGCGGGAGGCCCGAGAACCGGGGAGCTGTTTTTT	TRBD2	NA	TRBV9	TRBJ2-2
CASSKTGETEAFF	TGTGCCAGCTCAAAGACAGGGGAGACTGAAGCTTTCTTT	TRBD1	NA	TRBV18	TRBJ1-1
CSVDSWVDNEQFF	TGCAGCGTTGACTCTTGGGTCGACAATGAGCAGTTCTTC	NA	NA	TRBV29-1	TRBJ2-1
CASSEFIQGRDTEAFF	TGTGCCAGCAGTGAATTTATTCAGGGGCGAGACACTGAAGCTTTCTTT	NA	NA	TRBV25-1	TRBJ1-1
CASRRGREIGEQFF	TGTGCCAGCCGGAGGGGGAGGGAAATCGGTGAGCAGTTCTTC	NA	NA	TRBV28	TRBJ2-1
CASNRRGSPLTTDTQYF	TGTGCCAGTAATCGGAGGGGATCCCCCTTAACGACAGATACGCAGTATTTT	NA	NA	TRBV19	TRBJ2-3
CASSLGGTGREKLFF	TGTGCCAGCAGCCTCGGGGGGACAGGGCGCGAAAAACTGTTTTTT	TRBD1	NA	TRBV14	TRBJ1-4
CASSLPEMNTEAFF	TGCGCCAGCAGCTTGCCAGAGATGAACACTGAAGCTTTCTTT	NA	NA	TRBV5-1	TRBJ1-1
CSVGQGRNEQYF	TGCAGCGTTGGACAGGGGCGGAACGAGCAGTACTTC	TRBD1	NA	TRBV29-1	TRBJ2-7
CASSNPIEYEQFF	TGTGCCAGTAGTAACCCGATTGAGTACGAGCAGTTCTTC	NA	NA	TRBV19	TRBJ2-1
CASSYHATLEYF	TGTGCCAGCAGCTATCACGCGACCCTGGAGTACTTC	NA	NA	TRBV5-8	TRBJ2-7
CASSYSQASSNQPQHF	TGTGCCAGCAGTTACTCACAGGCCTCCAGCAATCAGCCCCAGCATTTT	NA	NA	TRBV6-5	TRBJ1-5
CASRAGTDNYEQYF	TGTGCCAGCAGAGCCGGGACAGACAATTACGAGCAGTACTTC	TRBD1	NA	TRBV28	TRBJ2-7
CASSYDRGLSYEQYF	TGTGCCAGCAGTTATGATCGGGGCCTCTCCTACGAGCAGTACTTC	NA	NA	TRBV6-6	TRBJ2-7
CASSLAEPNGYTF	TGTGCCAGCAGCTTAGCGGAACCAAATGGCTACACCTTC	NA	NA	TRBV7-2	TRBJ1-2
CASKRGGGPNEQFF	TGTGCCAGCAAAAGGGGCGGTGGGCCCAATGAGCAGTTCTTC	NA	once	TRBV28	TRBJ2-1
CASSLEVPGYEQYF	TGCGCCAGCAGCTTGGAGGTCCCCGGCTACGAGCAGTACTTC	NA	NA	TRBV5-1	TRBJ2-7
CASSTLAGELQYF	TGCGCCAGCAGCACCCTAGCGGGGGAATTGCAGTACTTC	TRBD2	NA	TRBV5-1	TRBJ2-7
CASSVGTPTGELFF	TGTGCCAGCAGCGTCGGGACTCCCACCGGGGAGCTGTTTTTT	NA	once	TRBV11-2	TRBJ2-2
CAGSPQTGPYEQYF	TGTGCCGGCAGTCCACAGACAGGGCCCTACGAGCAGTACTTC	TRBD1	NA	TRBV27	TRBJ2-7
CASSQAQGADTEAFF	TGCGCCAGCAGCCAAGCTCAGGGGGCGGACACTGAAGCTTTCTTT	TRBD1	NA	TRBV4-3	TRBJ1-1
CASSQVGYEQYF	TGTGCCAGCAGCCAAGTGGGCTACGAGCAGTACTTC	NA	few	TRBV4-2	TRBJ2-7
CASSLGVTYNSPLHF	TGTGCCAGCAGCTTAGGGGTGACCTATAATTCACCCCTCCACTTT	NA	once	TRBV5-5	TRBJ1-6
CASSSLRDITYEQYF	TGTGCCAGCAGTTCCCTCCGGGACATCACCTACGAGCAGTACTTC	NA	NA	TRBV6-1	TRBJ2-7
CASSFLSSYNEQFF	TGTGCCAGCAGTTTTTTAAGCTCCTACAATGAGCAGTTCTTC	NA	NA	TRBV27	TRBJ2-1
CAISGQGRGEAEAFF	TGTGCCATCAGTGGCCAAGGGAGAGGGGAGGCTGAAGCTTTCTTT	NA	NA	TRBV10-3	TRBJ1-1
CSVVSGYNEQFF	TGCAGCGTTGTTTCAGGGTACAATGAGCAGTTCTTC	NA	NA	TRBV29-1	TRBJ2-1
CASSRGGWGNQPQHF	TGTGCCAGCAGCCGAGGGGGCTGGGGCAATCAGCCCCAGCATTTT	TRBD1	NA	TRBV7-2	TRBJ1-5
CASSPGGTGGKGGANVLTF	TGTGCCAGCAGCCCCGGCGGGACAGGCGGAAAAGGGGGGGCCAACGTCCTGACTTTC	TRBD1	NA	TRBV28	TRBJ2-6
CASSKKGNEKLFF	TGTGCCAGTTCTAAGAAGGGAAATGAAAAACTGTTTTTT	NA	once	TRBV19	TRBJ1-4
CASSLDRGGIGNEQFF	TGTGCCAGCAGCTTAGATCGGGGGGGAATTGGCAATGAGCAGTTCTTC	TRBD2	once	TRBV7-2	TRBJ2-1
CASSAGLAGGSIESEQFF	TGTGCCAGTAGTGCGGGACTAGCGGGAGGGTCTATCGAAAGCGAGCAGTTCTTC	TRBD2	NA	TRBV19	TRBJ2-1
CSVEPLAGGVRFWEQFF	TGCAGCGTTGAACCGCTAGCGGGAGGCGTTCGGTTTTGGGAGCAGTTCTTC	TRBD2	few	TRBV29-1	TRBJ2-1
CASSPQGQLAF	TGTGCCAGCTCACCTCAGGGACAGCTAGCCTTC	TRBD1	NA	TRBV18	TRBJ1-2
CAISVGRQGDTGELFF	TGTGCCATCAGTGTCGGCCGCCAGGGAGACACCGGGGAGCTGTTTTTT	NA	NA	TRBV10-3	TRBJ2-2
CATSSPRDTSSYEQYF	TGTGCCACCAGCAGTCCACGGGACACTAGCTCCTACGAGCAGTACTTC	NA	NA	TRBV15	TRBJ2-7
CASQRRDGEQFF	TGTGCCAGCCAACGCAGGGATGGTGAGCAGTTCTTC	NA	once	TRBV9	TRBJ2-1
CASSPQPAPHYEQYF	TGCGCCAGCAGCCCCCAACCGGCCCCCCACTACGAGCAGTACTTC	NA	NA	TRBV4-3	TRBJ2-7